The sequence of this TCR beta chain was determined in a study of cytomegalovirus exposure and HLA in healthy donors. Across the whole study: As an earlier analysis found, about 190 million T cells yielded about 120 million unique TCR beta sequences. Study results and caveats: In a later analysis, productive TCRs from donors in an Asian-associated ancestry cluster reportedly carried fewer N-insertions than the cohort mean. Presence/absence analyses supposed approximately even sequencing depth among donors. Later analysis identified a missense DCLRE1C variant that was linked to TCR beta V- and J-gene trimming.

In this sample, this clone turned up a few times. The antigen remains unidentified. The PCR ran on 60 Vbeta and 13 Jbeta primers. Sequencing was performed with immunoSEQ multiplex PCR; in TCRdb, only in-frame clones are kept and a portion is missing. The sample shows around 130,000 clones, 70% to 75% of them seen only once. Trimming took 0 bases from V and 1 from J; bases not matched to a gene: 3. The CDR3 covers 17 residues. CDR1 is LGHNA, CDR2 YSLEER, per germline. The sequence derives from a man younger than 40 in good health and CMV-seronegative. Specimen: PBMCs. The rearrangement uses TRBV4-3 and TRBJ2-2; 9 bases fit TRBD2. For the CDR3, the DNA is TGCGCCAGCAGCCAAGAGGGAGCGGGGGGGAACACCGGGGAGCTGTTTTTT. It specifies CASSQEGAGGNTGELFF.